The 28 T cell receptor beta chains reported below all come from one sample, sequenced in a study of vaccination and CD4 T cells after COVID-19. Antigens for these TCRs are unknown. Regarding treatment: roughly 10-day PBMC culture with coronavirus spike peptide pools or control peptides (ViraFEST assay). An Oncomine TCR Beta short-read assay was used to sequence the DNA from cultured CD4+ T cells. TCRdb recomputed calls from the PCR reads with MiXCR, one row per CDR3 protein. Among approximately 9,500 distinct CDR3 sequences listed, about 27% were seen once. Sequenced here: CD4+ T cells from blood, cultured in vitro, sampled before SARS-CoV-2 vaccination. These receptors were collected from a human donor who received a COVID-19 vaccine.

J is TRBJ1-1 and V is TRBV25-1; no reliable D call. Germline V CDR1 and CDR2: MGHDK, SYGVNS. CDR3 size: 14 residues. V lost 2 bases to trimming and J lost 1 base, with 8 bases between them. The CDR3 protein is CASSEILQNTEAFF. CDR3 sequence (DNA): TGTGCCAGCAGTGAAATATTACAGAACACTGAAGCTTTCTTT.

The table lists this clonotype with a few counts. The chain recombines TRBV6-5 with TRBJ1-4, with a possible D match to TRBD1 (5 bases). CDR3 length: 16 amino acids. Per the germline V gene, CDR1 is MNHEY and CDR2 is SVGAGI. V gave up 2 bases and J gave up 5 bases, with 15 bases separating them. CDR3 protein: CASSYRDGPRNEKLFF. The DNA for the CDR3 is TGTGCCAGCAGTTACCGGGACGGCCCCCGAAATGAAAAACTGTTTTTT.

The CDR3 here is CASIPAGANGYTF. CDR3 coding DNA: TGTGCCAGCATCCCCGCGGGGGCTAATGGCTACACCTTC. The rearrangement uses TRBV12-3 or TRBV12-4 and TRBJ1-2, with a possible D match to TRBD1 (6 bases). CDR3 size: 13 residues. The V and J ends lost 7 bases and 6 bases respectively, with 15 bases between them.

The gene calls are TRBV20-1 and TRBJ1-1; no definite D call. The CDR3 is 12 amino acids. The V end lost 3 bases, the J end lost 4 bases, and 9 bases lay between the germline ends. In germline, CDR1 is DFQATT, CDR2 SNEGSKA (reference sequence). As DNA, the CDR3 is TGCAGTGCTAGCCCCCGCGGCACTGAAGCTTTCTTT. It specifies CSASPRGTEAFF.

V is TRBV5-6 and J is TRBJ1-2; 8 nucleotides line up with TRBD1. The V segment lost 3 bases and the J segment 7 bases; nucleotides outside the gene matches: 11. From germline, CDR1 is SGHDT and CDR2 YYEEEE. The CDR3 extends over 15 amino acids. CDR3 coding DNA: TGTGCCAGCAGCTGGTCCATGGACAGGGTACTTGGCTACACCTTC. Protein sequence: CASSWSMDRVLGYTF. Filled out from reference TRBV5-6 and TRBJ1-2, the complete variable domain reads DAGVTQSPTHLIKTRGQQVTLRCSPKSGHDTVSWYQQALGQGPQFIFQYYEEEERQRGNFPDRFSGHQFPNYSSELNVNALLLGDSALYLCASSWSMDRVLGYTFGSGTRLTVV.

This clonotype turned up a few times. CDR3 protein: CASSQGADTEAFF. The CDR3 DNA reads TGTGCCAGCAGCCAGGGGGCAGACACTGAAGCTTTCTTT. The chain is built from TRBV6-1 and TRBJ1-1, with 8 bases identical to TRBD1. The CDR3 consists of 13 residues. V lost 6 bases and J lost 3; bases outside the gene matches: 3. CDR1 MNHNS and CDR2 SASEGT come from the germline V gene.

The V and J genes are TRBV2 and TRBJ1-1; maybe TRBD1 (6 bases). Trimming cost V 4 bases and J 1 base, with 10 bases left between them. Germline loops: CDR1 SNHLY, CDR2 FYNNEI. CDR3 length: 14 residues. The CDR3, as DNA: TGTGCCAGCAGTGTTGGGGGGCGGAACACTGAAGCTTTCTTT. It codes for CASSVGGRNTEAFF.

The genes are TRBV24-1 and TRBJ2-5, with a tentative D call TRBD2 (6 bases). Trimming pared 0 bases from V and 8 bases from J, leaving 12 bases between. The CDR3 is made up of 14 amino acids. Germline V lookup: CDR1 KGHDR, CDR2 SFDVKD. CDR3 protein: CATSDLDSGTTQYF. CDR3 DNA sequence: TGTGCCACCAGTGATTTGGATAGCGGTACAACCCAGTACTTC.

The chain uses TRBV7-8 and TRBJ1-5; unclear D gene. Trimming left V 2 bases short and J 2 bases short, with 13 bases between. The CDR3 is 16 residues long. Germline CDR1 and CDR2: SGHVS and FQNEAQ. CDR3 sequence: CASSLLRWGGNQPQHF. The CDR3 DNA sequence: TGTGCCAGCAGCTTACTTAGGTGGGGAGGCAATCAGCCCCAGCATTTT.

The gene calls are TRBV6-1 and TRBJ1-6; 8 bases match TRBD1. Germline V gene lookup returns CDR1 MNHNS and CDR2 SASEGT. Unmatched junction bases numbered 10, after V lost 6 bases and J lost 6 bases. This CDR3 is built from 16 residues. The CDR3 DNA reads as TGTGCCAGCAGCCGAAATGACAGGGGCCCTAATTCACCCCTCCACTTT. It translates to CASSRNDRGPNSPLHF.

This clonotype was detected a few times. This chain joins TRBV4-1 and TRBJ1-6; 9 bases match TRBD1. Trimming cost V 1 base and J 6 bases; bases outside gene matches: 4. Germline CDR1 MGHRA, CDR2 YSYEKL. This CDR3 region has 16 residues. CDR3 in DNA: TGCGCCAGCAGCCAAGCCGGGACAGGGACTAATTCACCCCTCCACTTT. Translated: CASSQAGTGTNSPLHF.

The rearrangement uses TRBV20-1 and TRBJ1-2; maybe TRBD1 (5 bases). The CDR3 length is 12 residues. V lost 6 bases and J 2 bases, leaving 10 bases between the germline ends. CDR1 and CDR2 from the germline V gene are DFQATT and SNEGSKA (reference sequence). The CDR3 bases are TGCAGTGCGGGACGGTCGAACTATGGCTACACCTTC. It translates to CSAGRSNYGYTF.

This clonotype has only a few counts. The chain couples TRBV19 to TRBJ2-5, with D perhaps TRBD1 or TRBD2 (7 bases each). The CDR3 runs to 16 residues. The germline CDR1 and CDR2 sequences are LNHDA and SQIVND (reference sequence). Trimming removed 4 bases at V and 2 bases at J, with 17 bases between. The CDR3 loop is CASSTWAGGVQETQYF. CDR3 nucleotide sequence: TGTGCCAGTAGTACGTGGGCAGGGGGGGTTCAAGAGACCCAGTACTTC.

The sample holds a few counts of this clonotype. This rearrangement joins TRBV7-7 to TRBJ2-5, with TRBD2 identical over 10 bases. In germline, CDR1 is SSHAT, CDR2 FNYEAQ (reference sequence). The V gene end was trimmed by 3 bases and the J gene end by 4 bases; junction bases not matched to a gene: 5. The length of the CDR3 is 15 residues. In DNA, the CDR3 is TGTGCCAGCAGCTTCAGCGGGGGGGCCCCAGAGACCCAGTACTTC. This translates into CASSFSGGAPETQYF.

There are a few counts of this clonotype. The J gene is TRBJ2-1, the V gene TRBV7-6; D ambiguous. Trimming took 1 base from V and 0 from J, leaving 4 bases between them. CDR1 SGHVS and CDR2 FNYEAQ come from the germline V gene. This CDR3 spans 14 amino acids. In DNA form, the CDR3 reads TGTGCCAGCAGCTTAGATCTCTCCTACAATGAGCAGTTCTTC. This translates into CASSLDLSYNEQFF.

This clonotype was picked up a small number of times. The rearrangement joins TRBV28 to TRBJ1-2; perhaps TRBD1 as D (5 bases). V shed 6 bases and J shed 5 bases, with 13 bases lying between them. The CDR3 is 13 residues long. Germline loops: CDR1 MDHEN, CDR2 SYDVKM. In DNA form, the CDR3 reads TGTGCCAGCAGCCGCGGGAGGGGATATGGCTACACCTTC. It translates to CASSRGRGYGYTF.

This clonotype was detected a few times. The V call is TRBV21-1, the J call TRBJ1-5. TRBV21-1 is marked as a pseudogene. The CDR3 is made up of 14 amino acids. The chain's CDR3 is CASSSSIGDQPQHF. The CDR3 nucleotides read TGTGCCAGCAGCTCCAGCATTGGCGATCAGCCCCAGCATTTT.

This clonotype was observed a handful of times. The chain carries TRBV24-1 and TRBJ1-2, with TRBD1 matching 7 bases. The CDR3 extends over 15 amino acids. V gave up 2 bases and J gave up 4 bases; unmatched junction bases: 6. Looked up from germline, CDR1 is KGHDR and CDR2 is SFDVKD. CDR3 nucleotide sequence: TGTGCCACCAGTGATTACAGGGGCGGGTTCTATGGCTACACCTTC. Translated, it gives CATSDYRGGFYGYTF.

The rearrangement joins TRBV6-1 to TRBJ1-2, with 7 bases identical to TRBD1. CDR3 size: 16 residues. Losses at the gene ends were 4 bases for V and 2 bases for J; bases not matched to a gene: 10. The V gene's germline CDR1 is MNHNS and CDR2 SASEGT. The CDR3 DNA follows: TGTGCCAGCAGTGGAACCTGGGGGACAGTGAACTATGGCTACACCTTC. Amino acid sequence: CASSGTWGTVNYGYTF.

This clonotype was seen a handful of times. The chain links TRBV6-1 to TRBJ2-7, with 7 bases matching TRBD1. In germline, CDR1 is MNHNS, CDR2 SASEGT. This CDR3 contains 16 residues. The trim removed 6 bases at V and 5 bases at J, leaving 16 bases unmatched. CDR3 bases: TGTGCCAGCAGGACTCAACCACAGGGGATCTGGAACGAGCAGTACTTC. This translates into CASRTQPQGIWNEQYF.

The rearrangement links TRBV14 to TRBJ2-7; D is uncertain. CDR3 length equals 14 residues. Germline CDR1 is SGHDN and CDR2 is FVKESK. Trimming left V 0 bases short and J 0 bases short, with 6 bases between. The CDR3: CASSQDYSSYEQYF. In DNA form, the CDR3 reads TGTGCCAGCAGCCAAGACTACAGCTCCTACGAGCAGTACTTC.

The V gene is TRBV20-1, the J gene TRBJ1-2; D gene uncertain. The V and J ends lost 4 bases and 2 bases respectively, with 8 bases between them. The CDR3 runs to 12 residues. The germline V gene encodes CDR1 DFQATT and CDR2 SNEGSKA (reference sequence). Here the CDR3 DNA reads TGCAGTGCTACGGACGGGAACTATGGCTACACCTTC. Translating it yields CSATDGNYGYTF.

The rearrangement links TRBV11-2 to TRBJ1-5; D uncertain. Germline CDR1 SGHAT, CDR2 FQNNGV. The CDR3 spans 14 residues. V was pared by 0 bases and J by 7 bases, with 10 bases between. CDR3 residues: CASSLDRLGQPQHF. The CDR3 nucleotides are TGTGCCAGCAGCTTAGATCGCCTGGGCCAGCCCCAGCATTTT.

V and J are TRBV5-1 and TRBJ2-5; TRBD1 matches 7 bases. V was clipped by 4 bases and J by 0 bases; unmatched bases: 15. Germline V gene data show CDR1 as SGHRS and CDR2 as YFSETQ. This CDR3 is 18 amino acids long. CDR3 region: CASSPRPTGTAYQETQYF. The CDR3 coding sequence is TGCGCCAGCAGCCCAAGACCTACCGGGACAGCCTACCAAGAGACCCAGTACTTC.

The DNA for the CDR3 is TGTGCCTGGAGTGTCGGCAGTGGCTTCTATGGCTACACCTTC. Translating it yields CAWSVGSGFYGYTF. The gene calls are TRBV30 and TRBJ1-2; D not certain. The CDR3 is 14 amino acids. Per germline, CDR1 GTSNPN and CDR2 SVGIG (reference sequence). Trimming left V 0 bases short and J 4 bases short, with 12 bases between.

This clonotype was found a few times. The chain joins TRBV19 to TRBJ2-2; 11 bases match TRBD2. After removal of 2 bases from V and 3 bases from J, the junction contained 5 bases not matched to a gene. Germline CDR1 and CDR2: LNHDA and SQIVND (reference sequence). The CDR3 is 17 residues long. The CDR3 is CASSIWLAGGHTGELFF. The DNA of the CDR3 is TGTGCCAGTAGTATATGGCTAGCGGGGGGACACACCGGGGAGCTGTTTTTT.

This clonotype was seen more than once but under ten times. The CDR3 loop is CASSLDPPTGHPYEQYF. Written as DNA, the CDR3 is TGTGCCAGCAGCTTAGACCCGCCGACAGGACATCCCTACGAGCAGTACTTC. The gene calls are TRBV7-2 and TRBJ2-7; D perhaps matches TRBD1 (6 bases). The length of the CDR3 is 17 residues. V was clipped by 1 base and J by 2 bases, with 18 bases between them. Germline CDR1 reads SGHTA; CDR2 reads FQGNSA.

This rearrangement joins TRBV6-5 to TRBJ2-6; D ambiguous. Germline V lookup: CDR1 MNHEY, CDR2 SVGAGI. V was shortened by 3 bases and J by 0 bases, with 6 bases between the two germline ends. The CDR3 has 15 amino acids. The CDR3 coding sequence is TGTGCCAGCAGTTATTCGGTCTCTGGGGCCAACGTCCTGACTTTC. It encodes CASSYSVSGANVLTF.